The 8 T cell receptor beta chains below were found in one sample sequenced in a study of graft-versus-host responses after intestinal transplantation. This table comes from immunoSEQ multiplex PCR, and its TCRdb copy is limited to in-frame clones, with some not included. The data hold 140,000 or so clones, with over 90% observed a single time. What these receptors recognize is not known. This sample comprised unstimulated CD4+ T cells sorted from spleen or lymph node cells, obtained before intestinal transplant. These receptor sequences come from a human donor who received an intestinal transplant.

The V call is TRBV25-1, the J call TRBJ1-2; D unclear. The ends were cut back, 4 bases at V and 4 bases at J, with 10 bases in the middle. CDR3 length equals 13 residues. Germline assignment: CDR1 MGHDK and CDR2 SYGVNS. The CDR3 loop is CASSGVGSYGYTF. CDR3 nucleotide sequence: TGTGCCAGCAGTGGGGTCGGGAGCTATGGCTACACCTTC.

The gene calls are TRBV28 and TRBJ2-3; tentatively, D is TRBD1 or TRBD2 (5 bases each). Trimming took off 6 bases at V and 1 base at J, with 17 bases between the two ends. Germline assignment: CDR1 MDHEN and CDR2 SYDVKM. The CDR3 totals 16 residues. The CDR3 loop is CASRGEYLGGTDTQYF. The CDR3 region has the DNA TGTGCCAGCAGGGGTGAATATTTGGGGGGCACAGATACGCAGTATTTT.

This rearrangement joins TRBV27 to TRBJ2-1; D remains ambiguous. Trimming took 3 bases from V and 3 from J, leaving 6 bases between them. The CDR3 consists of 13 residues. Germline CDR1 is MNHEY and CDR2 is SMNVEV (reference sequence). As DNA, the CDR3 is TGTGCCAGCAGTTTTGACCTCTACAATGAGCAGTTCTTC. It is translated as CASSFDLYNEQFF.

This rearrangement joins TRBV18 to TRBJ1-5, with 11 bases lining up with TRBD1. The trim removed 3 bases at V and 2 bases at J, leaving 6 bases unmatched. CDR1 and CDR2 from the germline V gene are KGHSH and LQKENI. The CDR3 covers 17 residues. CDR3 in DNA: TGTGCCAGCTCACCCGGACAGGGGGCGGAAGGCAATCAGCCCCAGCATTTT. Amino acid sequence: CASSPGQGAEGNQPQHF.

The chain links TRBV7-3 to TRBJ2-1; TRBD2 might be the D (5 bases). This CDR3 is 14 amino acids long. Trimming took off 2 bases at V and 5 bases at J, with 10 bases between the two ends. The germline V gene encodes CDR1 SGHTA and CDR2 FQGTGA. CDR3 amino acids: CASSLHPSNNEQFF. CDR3 bases: TGTGCCAGCAGCTTACACCCTAGCAACAATGAGCAGTTCTTC. Full variable domain (outside the CDR3, taken from reference TRBV7-3 and TRBJ2-1): GAGVSQTPSNKVTEKGKYVELRCDPISGHTALYWYRQSLGQGPEFLIYFQGTGAADDSGLPNDRFFAVRPEGSVSTLKIQRTERGDSAVYLCASSLHPSNNEQFFGPGTRLTVL.

In this sample, this clone turned up a few times. This chain uses TRBV28 with TRBJ1-3, with 8 bases aligning to TRBD1. From germline, CDR1 is MDHEN and CDR2 SYDVKM. The CDR3 loop spans 13 amino acids. V was pared by 10 bases and J by 2 bases, with 4 bases of the junction left unmatched. CDR3 DNA sequence: TGTGCCATCGTACAGGGGGCTGGAAACACCATATATTTT. Translated, it gives CAIVQGAGNTIYF.

V usage is TRBV7-2 and J usage is TRBJ1-3; TRBD1 aligns across 11 bases. V shed 5 bases and J 7 bases; nucleotides not matched to a gene: 13. In germline, CDR1 is SGHTA, CDR2 FQGNSA. The CDR3 sequence is 17 residues long. CDR3 sequence: CASSPVSSGTGGNTIYF. CDR3 DNA sequence: TGTGCCAGCAGCCCCGTTTCCTCCGGGACAGGGGGTAACACCATATATTTT.

This sequence joins TRBV18 and TRBJ2-3; TRBD1 is a possible D gene (5 bases). Germline V gene data show CDR1 as KGHSH and CDR2 as LQKENI. This CDR3 has 14 amino acids. V dropped 5 bases and J dropped 1 base, with 10 bases sitting between them. CDR3 DNA sequence: TGTGCCAGCTCAGCCAGGGTCGGCACAGATACGCAGTATTTT. It translates to CASSARVGTDTQYF.